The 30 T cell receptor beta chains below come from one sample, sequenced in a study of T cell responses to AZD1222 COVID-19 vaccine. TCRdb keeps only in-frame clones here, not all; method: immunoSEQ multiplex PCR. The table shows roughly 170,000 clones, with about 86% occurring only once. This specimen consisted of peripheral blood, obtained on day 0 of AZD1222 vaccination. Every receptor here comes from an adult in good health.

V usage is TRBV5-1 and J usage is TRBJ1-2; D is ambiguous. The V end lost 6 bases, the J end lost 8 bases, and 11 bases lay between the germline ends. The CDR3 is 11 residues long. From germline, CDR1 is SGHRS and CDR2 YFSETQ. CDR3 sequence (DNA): TGCGCCAGCAAAAGGGTCCCAGGCTACACCTTC. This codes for CASKRVPGYTF.

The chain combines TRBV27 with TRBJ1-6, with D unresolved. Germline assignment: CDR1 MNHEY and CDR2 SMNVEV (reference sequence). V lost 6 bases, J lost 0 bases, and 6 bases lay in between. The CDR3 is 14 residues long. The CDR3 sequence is CASRATSYNSPLHF. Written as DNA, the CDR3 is TGTGCCAGCAGGGCAACCTCCTATAATTCACCCCTCCACTTT.

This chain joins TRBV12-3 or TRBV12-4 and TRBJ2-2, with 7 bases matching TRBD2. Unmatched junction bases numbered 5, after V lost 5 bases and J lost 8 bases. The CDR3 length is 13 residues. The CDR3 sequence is CASSLSGSGELFF. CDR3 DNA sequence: TGTGCCAGCAGTCTTAGCGGGTCTGGGGAGCTGTTTTTT.

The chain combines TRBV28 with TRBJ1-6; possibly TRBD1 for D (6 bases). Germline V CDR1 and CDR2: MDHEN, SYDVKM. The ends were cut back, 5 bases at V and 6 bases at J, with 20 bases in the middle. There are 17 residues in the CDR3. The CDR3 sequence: CASSLTGSLGINSPLHF. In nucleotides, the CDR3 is TGTGCCAGCAGTCTCACAGGGAGTTTGGGTATTAATTCACCCCTCCACTTT.

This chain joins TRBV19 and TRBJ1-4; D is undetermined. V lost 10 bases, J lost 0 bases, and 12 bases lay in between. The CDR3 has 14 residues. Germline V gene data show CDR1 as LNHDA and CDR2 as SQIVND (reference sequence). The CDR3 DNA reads TGTGCCACCCGAAGCGTGTCAACTAATGAAAAACTGTTTTTT. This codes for CATRSVSTNEKLFF.

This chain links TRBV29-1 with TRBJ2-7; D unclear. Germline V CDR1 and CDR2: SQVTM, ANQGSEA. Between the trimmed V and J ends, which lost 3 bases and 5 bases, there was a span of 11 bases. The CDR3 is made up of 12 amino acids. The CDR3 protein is CSVDITANEQYF. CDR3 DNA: TGCAGCGTTGACATTACAGCTAACGAGCAGTACTTC.

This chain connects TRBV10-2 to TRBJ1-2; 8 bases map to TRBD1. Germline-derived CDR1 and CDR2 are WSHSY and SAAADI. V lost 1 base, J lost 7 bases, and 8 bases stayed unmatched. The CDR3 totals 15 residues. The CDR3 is CASSELQGAMGGYTF. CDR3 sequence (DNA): TGCGCCAGCAGTGAGTTGCAGGGGGCCATGGGTGGCTACACCTTC.

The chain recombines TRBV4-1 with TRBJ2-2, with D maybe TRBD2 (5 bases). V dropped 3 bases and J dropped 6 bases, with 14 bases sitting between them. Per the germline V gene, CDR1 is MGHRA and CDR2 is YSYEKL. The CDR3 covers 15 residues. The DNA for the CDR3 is TGCGCCAGCAGCCAGCTCCGTAGCGACCCCGGGGAGCTGTTTTTT. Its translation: CASSQLRSDPGELFF.

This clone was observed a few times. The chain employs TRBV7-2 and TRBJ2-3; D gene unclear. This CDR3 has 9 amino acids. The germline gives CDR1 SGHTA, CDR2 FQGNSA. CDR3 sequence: CVVGDTQYF. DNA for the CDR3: TGTGTAGTCGGAGATACGCAGTATTTT.

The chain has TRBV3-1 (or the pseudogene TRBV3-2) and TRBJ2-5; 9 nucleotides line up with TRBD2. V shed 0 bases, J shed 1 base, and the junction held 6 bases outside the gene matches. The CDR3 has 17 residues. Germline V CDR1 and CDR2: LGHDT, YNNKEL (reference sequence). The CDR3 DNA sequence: TGTGCCAGCAGCCAAGATGGTCTAGCGGGGAGCCAAGAGACCCAGTACTTC. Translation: CASSQDGLAGSQETQYF.

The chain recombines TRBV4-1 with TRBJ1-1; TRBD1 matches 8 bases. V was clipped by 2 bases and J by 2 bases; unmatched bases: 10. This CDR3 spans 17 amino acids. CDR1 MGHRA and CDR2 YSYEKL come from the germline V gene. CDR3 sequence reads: CASSQFTGGPSNTEAFF. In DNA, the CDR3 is TGCGCCAGCAGCCAATTCACAGGGGGGCCCTCCAACACTGAAGCTTTCTTT.

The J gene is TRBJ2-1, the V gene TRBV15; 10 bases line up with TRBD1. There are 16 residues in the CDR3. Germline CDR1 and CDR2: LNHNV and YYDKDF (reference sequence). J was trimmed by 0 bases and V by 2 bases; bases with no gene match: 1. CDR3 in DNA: TGTGCCACCAGCAGAAGGACAGGGGGCTCCTACAATGAGCAGTTCTTC. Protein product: CATSRRTGGSYNEQFF.

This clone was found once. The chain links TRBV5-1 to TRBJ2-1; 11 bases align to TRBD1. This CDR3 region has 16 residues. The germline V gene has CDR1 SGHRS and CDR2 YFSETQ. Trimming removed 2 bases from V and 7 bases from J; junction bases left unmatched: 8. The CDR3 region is CASSLLGGTGGNEQFF. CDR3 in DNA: TGCGCCAGCAGCTTACTCGGAGGGACAGGGGGTAATGAGCAGTTCTTC. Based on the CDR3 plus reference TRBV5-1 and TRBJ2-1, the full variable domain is KAGVTQTPRYLIKTRGQQVTLSCSPISGHRSVSWYQQTPGQGLQFLFEYFSETQRNKGNFPGRFSGRQFSNSRSEMNVSTLELGDSALYLCASSLLGGTGGNEQFFGPGTRLTVL.

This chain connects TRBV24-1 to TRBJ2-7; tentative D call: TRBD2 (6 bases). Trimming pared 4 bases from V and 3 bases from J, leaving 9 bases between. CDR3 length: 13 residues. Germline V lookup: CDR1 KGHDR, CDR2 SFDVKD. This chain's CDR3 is CATSDSGSYEQYF. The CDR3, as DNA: TGTGCCACCAGTGACTCCGGGAGCTACGAGCAGTACTTC.

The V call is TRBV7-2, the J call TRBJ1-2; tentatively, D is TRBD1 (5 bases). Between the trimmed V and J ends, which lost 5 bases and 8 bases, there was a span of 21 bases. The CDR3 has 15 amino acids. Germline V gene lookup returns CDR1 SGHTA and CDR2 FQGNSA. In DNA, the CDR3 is TGTGCCAGCAGCCCCACTACCGCGACAGTCGGAGGCTACACCTTC. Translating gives CASSPTTATVGGYTF.

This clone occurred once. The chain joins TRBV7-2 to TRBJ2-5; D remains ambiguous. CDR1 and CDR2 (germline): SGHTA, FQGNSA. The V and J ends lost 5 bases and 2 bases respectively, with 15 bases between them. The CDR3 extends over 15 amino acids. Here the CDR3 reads CASSLNGHSQETQYF. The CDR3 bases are TGTGCCAGCAGCCTAAACGGGCACTCACAAGAGACCCAGTACTTC.

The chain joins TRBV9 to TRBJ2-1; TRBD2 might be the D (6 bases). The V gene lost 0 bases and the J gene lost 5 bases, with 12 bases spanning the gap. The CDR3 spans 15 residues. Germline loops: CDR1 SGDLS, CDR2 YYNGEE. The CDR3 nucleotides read TGTGCCAGCAGCGTAGGATCGCTAGCGAACAATGAGCAGTTCTTC. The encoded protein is CASSVGSLANNEQFF. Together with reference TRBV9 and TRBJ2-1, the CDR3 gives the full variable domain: DSGVTQTPKHLITATGQRVTLRCSPRSGDLSVYWYQQSLDQGLQFLIQYYNGEERAKGNILERFSAQQFPDLHSELNLSSLELGDSALYFCASSVGSLANNEQFFGPGTRLTVL.

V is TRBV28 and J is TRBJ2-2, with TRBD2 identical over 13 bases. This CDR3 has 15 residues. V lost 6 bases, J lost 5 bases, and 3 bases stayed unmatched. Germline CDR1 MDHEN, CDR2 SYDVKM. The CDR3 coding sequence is TGTGCCAGCAGATTGACTAGCGGGGGGACCGGGGAGCTGTTTTTT. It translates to CASRLTSGGTGELFF.

CDR3 DNA: TGTGCCAGCAGCGACGACGGGACTAGCGGGACAGAAGATACGCAGTATTTT. This translates into CASSDDGTSGTEDTQYF. V and J are TRBV2 and TRBJ2-3; TRBD2 agrees at 13 bases. Trimming at V came to 6 bases and at J to 5 bases, leaving 11 bases not matched to a gene. Looked up from germline, CDR1 is SNHLY and CDR2 is FYNNEI. The CDR3 runs 17 residues.

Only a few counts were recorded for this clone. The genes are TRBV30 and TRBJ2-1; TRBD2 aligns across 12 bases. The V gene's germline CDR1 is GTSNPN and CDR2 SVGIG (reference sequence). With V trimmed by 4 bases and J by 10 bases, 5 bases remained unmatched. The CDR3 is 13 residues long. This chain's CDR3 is CAWTSGRGKEQFF. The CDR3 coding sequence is TGTGCCTGGACTAGCGGGAGGGGCAAGGAGCAGTTCTTC.

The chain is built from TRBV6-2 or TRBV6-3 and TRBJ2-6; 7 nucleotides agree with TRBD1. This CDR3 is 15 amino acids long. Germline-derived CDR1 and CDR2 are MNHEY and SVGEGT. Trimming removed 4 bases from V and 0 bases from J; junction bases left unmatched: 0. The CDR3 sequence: CASSWDSSGANVLTF. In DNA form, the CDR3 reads TGTGCCAGCAGTTGGGACAGCTCTGGGGCCAACGTCCTGACTTTC.

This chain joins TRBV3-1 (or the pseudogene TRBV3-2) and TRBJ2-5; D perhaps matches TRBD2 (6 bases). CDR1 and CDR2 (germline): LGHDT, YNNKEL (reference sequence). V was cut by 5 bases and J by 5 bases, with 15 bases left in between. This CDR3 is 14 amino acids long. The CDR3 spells CASSGGAGTETQYF. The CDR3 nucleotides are TGTGCCAGCAGCGGCGGGGCAGGGACGGAGACCCAGTACTTC.

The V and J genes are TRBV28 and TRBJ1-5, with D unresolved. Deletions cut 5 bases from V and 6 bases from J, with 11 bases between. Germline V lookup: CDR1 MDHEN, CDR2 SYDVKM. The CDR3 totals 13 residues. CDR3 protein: CASSQPNSQPQHF. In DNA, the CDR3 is TGTGCCAGCAGTCAACCAAACAGTCAGCCCCAGCATTTT. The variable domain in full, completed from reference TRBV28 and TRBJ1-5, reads DVKVTQSSRYLVKRTGEKVFLECVQDMDHENMFWYRQDPGLGLRLIYFSYDVKMKEKGDIPEGYSVSREKKERFSLILESASTNQTSMYLCASSQPNSQPQHFGDGTRLSIL.

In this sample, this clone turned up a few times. CDR3 in DNA: TGCGCCAGCAGCGACAGGGGAGCTCGCACAGATACGCAGTATTTT. It codes for CASSDRGARTDTQYF. The chain joins TRBV4-1 to TRBJ2-3; TRBD1 matches at 8 bases. This CDR3 has 15 residues. With 5 bases clipped from V and 1 base from J, the junction kept 5 bases outside the gene matches. Per the germline V gene, CDR1 is MGHRA and CDR2 is YSYEKL.

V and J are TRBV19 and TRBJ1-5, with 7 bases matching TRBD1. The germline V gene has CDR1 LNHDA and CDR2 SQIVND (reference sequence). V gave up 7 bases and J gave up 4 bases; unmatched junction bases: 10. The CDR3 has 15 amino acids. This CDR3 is CASTPGAGGNQPQHF. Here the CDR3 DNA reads TGTGCCAGTACCCCTGGGGCAGGGGGGAATCAGCCCCAGCATTTT.

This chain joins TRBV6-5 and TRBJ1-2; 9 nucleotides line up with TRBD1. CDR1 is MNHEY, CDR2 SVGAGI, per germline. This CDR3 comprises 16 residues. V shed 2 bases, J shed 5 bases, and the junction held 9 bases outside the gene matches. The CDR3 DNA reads TGTGCCAGCAGTTACACACTACAGGGGGCAGAATATGGCTACACCTTC. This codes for CASSYTLQGAEYGYTF.

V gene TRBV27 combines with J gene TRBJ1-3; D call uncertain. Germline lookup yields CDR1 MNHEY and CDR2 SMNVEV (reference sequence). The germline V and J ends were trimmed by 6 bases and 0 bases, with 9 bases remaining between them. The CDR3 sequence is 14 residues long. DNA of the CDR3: TGTGCCAGCAGCTCTATGAGCTCTGGAAACACCATATATTTT. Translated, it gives CASSSMSSGNTIYF.

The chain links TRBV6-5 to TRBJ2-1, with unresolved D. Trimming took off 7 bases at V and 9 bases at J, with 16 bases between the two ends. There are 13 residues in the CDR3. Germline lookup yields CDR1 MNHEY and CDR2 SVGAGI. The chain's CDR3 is CASTVAGMGEQFF. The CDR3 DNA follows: TGTGCCAGCACGGTAGCAGGCATGGGTGAGCAGTTCTTC.

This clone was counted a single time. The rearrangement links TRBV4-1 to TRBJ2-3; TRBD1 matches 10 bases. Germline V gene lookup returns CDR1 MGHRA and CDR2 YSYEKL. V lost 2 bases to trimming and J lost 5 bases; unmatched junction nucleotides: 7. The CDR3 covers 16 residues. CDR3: CASSQSRQGAGDTQYF. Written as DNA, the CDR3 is TGCGCCAGCAGCCAATCTAGACAGGGGGCTGGAGATACGCAGTATTTT.

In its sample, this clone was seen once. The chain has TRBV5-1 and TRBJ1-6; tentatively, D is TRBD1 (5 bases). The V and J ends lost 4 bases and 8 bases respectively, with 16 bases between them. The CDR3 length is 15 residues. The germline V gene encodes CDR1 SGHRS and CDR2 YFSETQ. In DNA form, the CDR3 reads TGCGCCAGCAGCATTACGGGACTTAGAGATTCACCCCTCCACTTT. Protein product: CASSITGLRDSPLHF.